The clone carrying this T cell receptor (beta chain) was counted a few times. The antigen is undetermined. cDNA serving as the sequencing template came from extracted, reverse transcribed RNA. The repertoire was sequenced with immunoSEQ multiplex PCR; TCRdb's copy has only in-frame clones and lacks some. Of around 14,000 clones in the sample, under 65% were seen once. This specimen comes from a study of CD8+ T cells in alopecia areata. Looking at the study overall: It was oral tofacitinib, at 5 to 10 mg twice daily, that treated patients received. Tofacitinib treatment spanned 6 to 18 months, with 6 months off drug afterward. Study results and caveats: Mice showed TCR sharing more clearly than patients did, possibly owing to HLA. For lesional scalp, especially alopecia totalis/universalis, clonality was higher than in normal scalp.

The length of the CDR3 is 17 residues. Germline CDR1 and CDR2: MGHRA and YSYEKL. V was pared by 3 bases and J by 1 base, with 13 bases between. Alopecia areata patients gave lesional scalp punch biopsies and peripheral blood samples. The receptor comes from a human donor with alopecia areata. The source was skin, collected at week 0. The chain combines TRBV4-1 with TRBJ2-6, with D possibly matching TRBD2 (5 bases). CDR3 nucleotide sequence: TGCGCCAGCAGCCAGCTACCCGGAGGTTCTGGGGCCAACGTCCTGACTTTC. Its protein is CASSQLPGGSGANVLTF.